This passage covers 15 T cell receptor beta chains from one sample sequenced in a study of blood T cell repertoires in COVID-19. Profiling relied on immunoSEQ multiplex PCR, and the TCRdb table lists in-frame clones only, not all of them. The sample carries 100,000 to 150,000 clones, 70% to 90% recorded once. The sample comprised peripheral blood. The receptors stem from a woman of 80 years or more with acute or convalescent COVID-19.

V usage is TRBV5-4 and J usage is TRBJ1-2, with D perhaps matching TRBD1 (6 bases). The V gene's germline CDR1 is SGHNT and CDR2 YYREEE (reference sequence). The CDR3 covers 14 residues. The V end was cut by 1 base, the J end by 2 bases, with 9 bases between. The CDR3 region is CASSLPTGNYGYTF. The CDR3 DNA reads TGTGCCAGCAGCTTGCCAACAGGGAACTATGGCTACACCTTC.

V and J are TRBV6-5 and TRBJ1-5; weak D call: TRBD1 (5 bases). V lost 6 bases and J lost 2, with 11 bases in between. Germline CDR1 MNHEY, CDR2 SVGAGI. The CDR3 runs to 14 residues. CDR3 residues: CASSGTLGNQPQHF. CDR3 nucleotide sequence: TGTGCCAGCAGCGGGACTCTGGGCAATCAGCCCCAGCATTTT.

V usage is TRBV5-5 and J usage is TRBJ2-5; maybe TRBD2 (7 bases). This CDR3 has 14 amino acids. Germline V lookup: CDR1 SGHKS, CDR2 YYEKEE (reference sequence). Deletions cut 4 bases from V and 5 bases from J, with 15 bases between. The DNA of the CDR3 is TGTGCCAGCAGCCTCCCTGGGGGGGGCGAGACCCAGTACTTC. As protein: CASSLPGGGETQYF.

This clone was counted a few times. V is TRBV5-1 and J is TRBJ1-6; TRBD1 might be the D (5 bases). Deletions cut 0 bases from V and 2 bases from J, with 6 bases between. The CDR3 spans 15 residues. CDR1 is SGHRS and CDR2 is YFSETQ in the germline V gene. The CDR3, as DNA: TGCGCCAGCAGCTTGGGGACACCCTATAATTCACCCCTCCACTTT. The encoded protein is CASSLGTPYNSPLHF.

The CDR3 region is CASSQRTGSEKLFF. In nucleotides, the CDR3 is TGTGCCAGCAGCCAACGGACAGGGTCTGAAAAACTGTTTTTT. The rearrangement links TRBV14 to TRBJ1-4, with 8 bases lining up with TRBD1. V dropped 2 bases and J dropped 7; count of bases not matched to a gene: 3. CDR3 length equals 14 residues. CDR1 and CDR2 (germline): SGHDN, FVKESK.

The rearrangement links TRBV5-1 to TRBJ2-3; 8 bases are shared with TRBD1. This CDR3 is built from 18 residues. The junction had 17 bases not matched to a gene; V was cut back by 4 bases and J by 4 bases. CDR1 and CDR2 (germline): SGHRS, YFSETQ. For the CDR3, the DNA is TGCGCCAGCAGCCCCGGACAGGGTACTGGTTGGGACGCAGATACGCAGTATTTT. It codes for CASSPGQGTGWDADTQYF. Combining the CDR3 with reference TRBV5-1 and TRBJ2-3 gives the whole variable domain KAGVTQTPRYLIKTRGQQVTLSCSPISGHRSVSWYQQTPGQGLQFLFEYFSETQRNKGNFPGRFSGRQFSNSRSEMNVSTLELGDSALYLCASSPGQGTGWDADTQYFGPGTRLTVL.

The rearrangement joins TRBV19 to TRBJ1-3, with unresolved D. Trimming shortened V by 5 bases and J by 4 bases, and 9 bases separated the two germline ends. The CDR3 extends over 13 amino acids. CDR1 is LNHDA, CDR2 SQIVND, per germline (reference sequence). Here the CDR3 reads CASSRRAGNTIYF. The CDR3 bases are TGTGCCAGTAGTCGGAGGGCCGGAAACACCATATATTTT.

The chain combines TRBV7-2 with TRBJ2-7; 7 nucleotides line up with TRBD1. The V gene end was trimmed by 5 bases and the J gene end by 4 bases; junction bases not matched to a gene: 11. Per germline, CDR1 SGHTA and CDR2 FQGNSA. The CDR3 has 15 residues. In DNA, the CDR3 is TGTGCCAGCAGCCCCCAAACAGGGGTCGGTTACGAGCAGTACTTC. It is translated as CASSPQTGVGYEQYF.

The chain carries TRBV11-2 and TRBJ1-6; 9 bases line up with TRBD1. The V gene's germline CDR1 is SGHAT and CDR2 FQNNGV. This CDR3 is 16 amino acids long. Trimming took 6 bases from V and 10 from J; bases not matched to a gene: 13. The CDR3 loop is CASSRQGQGFYSPLHF. CDR3 nucleotide sequence: TGTGCCAGCAGTAGACAGGGACAGGGCTTTTACTCACCCCTCCACTTT. The whole variable domain, remainder taken from reference TRBV11-2 and TRBJ1-6, is EAGVAQSPRYKIIEKRQSVAFWCNPISGHATLYWYQQILGQGPKLLIQFQNNGVVDDSQLPKDRFSAERLKGVDSTLKIQPAKLEDSAVYLCASSRQGQGFYSPLHFGNGTRLTVT.

The chain combines TRBV5-1 with TRBJ2-5; TRBD2 matches 8 bases. Germline V gene lookup returns CDR1 SGHRS and CDR2 YFSETQ. The CDR3 sequence is 17 residues long. V gave up 1 base and J gave up 5 bases; unmatched junction bases: 13. This chain's CDR3 is CASSLLRGHSGVETQYF. In nucleotides, the CDR3 is TGCGCCAGCAGCTTGCTGCGGGGTCATAGCGGGGTGGAGACCCAGTACTTC.

This CDR3 reads CAISGGRAERSYNEQFF. Written as DNA, the CDR3 is TGTGCCATCAGTGGGGGGAGGGCGGAGAGGTCCTACAATGAGCAGTTCTTC. J is TRBJ2-1 and V is TRBV10-3, with TRBD2 identical over 7 bases. The CDR3 has 17 amino acids. V lost 4 bases to trimming and J lost 1 base; unmatched junction nucleotides: 10. Germline assignment: CDR1 ENHRY and CDR2 SYGVKD.

The V gene is TRBV28, the J gene TRBJ1-4; TRBD1 might be the D (5 bases). V was pared by 5 bases and J by 8 bases, with 18 bases between. The CDR3 is 15 residues long. Germline V lookup: CDR1 MDHEN, CDR2 SYDVKM. CDR3 nucleotides: TGTGCCAGCAGTCTACTTCTGGGGGAGGGGGAAAAACTGTTTTTT. As protein: CASSLLLGEGEKLFF.

The rearrangement joins TRBV3-1 (or the pseudogene TRBV3-2) to TRBJ1-1; 10 bases agree with TRBD1. This CDR3 is 12 amino acids long. J was trimmed by 11 bases and V by 5 bases; bases with no gene match: 5. Germline V gene data show CDR1 as LGHDT and CDR2 as YNNKEL (reference sequence). The CDR3 DNA reads as TGTGCCAGCAGCGCACTGGGACAGGGGGCTTTCTTT. It translates to CASSALGQGAFF.

V gene TRBV7-8 combines with J gene TRBJ2-1, with 16 bases matching TRBD2. Germline assignment: CDR1 SGHVS and CDR2 FQNEAQ. V gave up 1 base and J gave up 12 bases; unmatched junction bases: 15. The CDR3 consists of 19 residues. CDR3 residues: CASSLELLDGTSGRGGQFF. CDR3 nucleotides: TGTGCCAGCAGCTTAGAACTACTAGACGGGACTAGCGGGAGGGGTGGGCAGTTCTTC.

The chain has TRBV5-1 and TRBJ2-4, with a weak D call TRBD1 (6 bases). Trimming stripped 4 bases from V and 0 bases from J, with 11 bases between. Germline V gives CDR1 SGHRS, CDR2 YFSETQ. This CDR3 has 15 residues. In DNA form, the CDR3 reads TGCGCCAGCAGCAACGGACAGTTAGCCAAAAACATTCAGTACTTC. Its protein is CASSNGQLAKNIQYF.